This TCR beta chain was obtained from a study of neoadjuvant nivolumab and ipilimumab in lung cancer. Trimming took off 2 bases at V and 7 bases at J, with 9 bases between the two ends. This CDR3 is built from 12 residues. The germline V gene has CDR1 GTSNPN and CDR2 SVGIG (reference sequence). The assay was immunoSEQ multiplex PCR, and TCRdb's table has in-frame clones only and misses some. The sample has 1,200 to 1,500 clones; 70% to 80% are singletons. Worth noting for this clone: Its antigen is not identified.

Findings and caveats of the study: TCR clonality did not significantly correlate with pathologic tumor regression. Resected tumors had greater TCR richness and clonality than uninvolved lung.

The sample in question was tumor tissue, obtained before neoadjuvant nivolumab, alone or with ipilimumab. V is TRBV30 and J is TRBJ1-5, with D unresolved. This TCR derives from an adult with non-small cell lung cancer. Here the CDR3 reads CAWSNSGQPQHF. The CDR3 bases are TGTGCCTGGAGTAACAGCGGCCAGCCCCAGCATTTT.